Listed below are T cell receptor beta chains from one sample, sequenced in a study of beta chain features in type 1 diabetes. Here immunoSEQ multiplex PCR was the method, and the copy in TCRdb shows in-frame clones only, minus some. This sample has 35,000 to 50,000 clones, with about 50% found just once. The sample comprised stem cell memory CD4+ T cells from blood. These receptors came from a woman in her thirties in good health. CDR3s include the opening cysteine and the closing phenylalanine or tryptophan. D genes are given only for firm matches. A clone size is listed for some rows: how often the clone was seen (once, few, many), or a class if it is expanded.

j_call clone_size v_call d_call cdr3_aa cdr3_nt
TRBJ2-2 . TRBV19 . CASSIGRGSTGELFF TGTGCCAGTAGTATCGGACGGGGGAGCACCGGGGAGCTGTTTTTT
TRBJ1-5 . TRBV6-1 TRBD1 CASSESRTGLLRESNQPQHF TGTGCCAGCAGTGAATCCCGGACAGGACTCCTTCGGGAGAGCAATCAGCCCCAGCATTTT
TRBJ1-4 . TRBV7-9 . CASSPFRSTINEKLFF TGTGCCAGCAGCCCGTTTCGCAGTACTATTAATGAAAAACTGTTTTTT
TRBJ2-1 . TRBV6-6 TRBD2 CATTSGSYNEQFF TGTGCCACGACTAGCGGGAGTTACAATGAGCAGTTCTTC
TRBJ2-5 . TRBV5-1 . CASSLTQETQYF TGCGCCAGCAGCCTGACTCAAGAGACCCAGTACTTC
TRBJ2-1 . TRBV4-3 . CASSQDGLSNNEQFF TGCGCCAGCAGCCAAGATGGACTTTCCAACAATGAGCAGTTCTTC
TRBJ1-1 . TRBV18 TRBD1 CASSPTTGTGLNTEAFF TGTGCCAGCTCACCAACGACCGGGACAGGCTTGAACACTGAAGCTTTCTTT
TRBJ2-1 few TRBV19 . CASNSLVNEQFF TGTGCCAGTAACAGCCTCGTCAATGAGCAGTTCTTC
TRBJ2-1 . TRBV18 TRBD2 CASSTRSSGNSYNEQFF TGTGCCAGCTCAACCCGCTCTAGCGGGAATTCCTACAATGAGCAGTTCTTC
TRBJ2-7 . TRBV11-2 . CASKVGSRNEQYF TGTGCCAGCAAGGTAGGGAGTCGGAACGAGCAGTACTTC
TRBJ2-5 . TRBV20-1 . CSAASRGTQYF TGCAGTGCTGCGTCTCGAGGGACCCAGTACTTC
TRBJ2-5 few TRBV27 TRBD1 CASSSGQGGTQYF TGTGCCAGCAGTTCCGGACAGGGGGGGACCCAGTACTTC
TRBJ2-1 . TRBV11-2 . CASGAGGSSYNEQFF TGTGCCTCGGGGGCCGGCGGGAGCTCCTACAATGAGCAGTTCTTC
TRBJ2-7 . TRBV30 . CAWKESQYEQYF TGTGCCTGGAAGGAGAGTCAATACGAGCAGTACTTC
TRBJ1-2 . TRBV7-2 . CASSLSGGVGYGYTF TGTGCCAGCAGCTTATCTGGGGGGGTGGGCTATGGCTACACCTTC
TRBJ2-1 . TRBV27 TRBD2 CASSTSRTSGDYNEQFF TGTGCCAGCAGTACCTCTAGGACTAGCGGGGATTACAATGAGCAGTTCTTC
TRBJ2-1 . TRBV7-2 TRBD2 CASSLGLAGAFEQFF TGTGCCAGCAGCTTAGGTCTAGCGGGAGCTTTTGAGCAGTTCTTC
TRBJ1-2 few TRBV28 TRBD1 CASSLVRGVYGYTF TGTGCCAGCAGTTTAGTCAGGGGGGTCTATGGCTACACCTTC
TRBJ1-2 few TRBV7-9 . CASSTQTAPYGYTF TGTGCCAGCAGCACACAGACAGCGCCCTATGGCTACACCTTC
TRBJ2-5 . TRBV4-2 . CASSSGYSGETQYF TGTGCCAGCAGCTCGGGATATTCGGGGGAGACCCAGTACTTC
TRBJ1-3 . TRBV6-6 . CASSRGSGNTIYF TGTGCCAGCAGTAGGGGGTCCGGAAACACCATATATTTT
TRBJ2-7 . TRBV5-4 . CASSSQTANYEQYF TGTGCCAGCAGCTCCCAGACAGCGAACTACGAGCAGTACTTC
TRBJ2-1 . TRBV7-2 TRBD1 CASQPRGPYNEQFF TGTGCCAGCCAACCCAGGGGGCCCTACAATGAGCAGTTCTTC
TRBJ2-2 . TRBV29-1 TRBD1 CSATTGTGVVNTGELFF TGCAGCGCCACCACCGGGACAGGGGTGGTTAACACCGGGGAGCTGTTTTTT
TRBJ2-3 few TRBV7-2 . CASSLQRADTQYF TGTGCCAGCAGCTTACAGAGGGCAGATACGCAGTATTTT
TRBJ2-7 . TRBV7-2 . CASSADRTFSYEQYF TGTGCCAGCAGCGCCGACAGGACCTTCTCCTACGAGCAGTACTTC
TRBJ2-3 . TRBV7-9 TRBD1 CASSLGTGIGDTQYF TGTGCCAGCAGCTTGGGGACAGGGATCGGAGATACGCAGTATTTT
TRBJ2-6 . TRBV28 . CASRTHSGANVLTF TGTGCCAGCAGGACACACTCTGGGGCCAACGTCCTGACTTTC
TRBJ2-2 . TRBV25-1 TRBD1 CASSETGAFLELFF TGTGCCAGCAGTGAGACAGGGGCCTTCTTGGAGCTGTTTTTT
TRBJ1-2 few TRBV7-3 . CASSFGTTGYGYTF TGTGCCAGCAGCTTTGGTACTACAGGCTATGGCTACACCTTC
TRBJ2-7 few TRBV10-3 TRBD1 CAISVEGASEQYF TGTGCCATCAGTGTTGAGGGGGCTAGCGAGCAGTACTTC
TRBJ2-2 few TRBV12-5 TRBD2 CASGLTPGLAKTGELFF TGTGCTAGTGGTTTGACCCCGGGACTAGCGAAGACCGGGGAGCTGTTTTTT
TRBJ2-1 . TRBV7-3 TRBD1 CASSPTRDSGNEQFF TGTGCCAGCAGCCCCACACGGGACAGCGGCAATGAGCAGTTCTTC
TRBJ2-1 few TRBV7-9 TRBD1 CASSSELGQGIHNEQFF TGTGCCAGCAGCTCGGAACTCGGACAGGGGATACACAATGAGCAGTTCTTC
TRBJ1-1 . TRBV7-9 . CASSLGQEEEAFF TGTGCCAGCAGCTTAGGGCAGGAGGAAGAAGCTTTCTTT
TRBJ1-5 . TRBV4-1 TRBD1 CASSPDRGNQPQHF TGCGCCAGCAGCCCCGACAGGGGCAATCAGCCCCAGCATTTT
TRBJ2-1 few TRBV5-4 TRBD1 CASSFGAGGWQRPGYNEQFF TGTGCCAGCAGCTTCGGGGCAGGGGGCTGGCAGCGGCCGGGGTACAATGAGCAGTTCTTC
TRBJ2-5 . TRBV27 TRBD1 CASSPGTGASETQYF TGTGCCAGCAGCCCCGGGACAGGAGCATCGGAGACCCAGTACTTC
TRBJ2-3 . TRBV15 TRBD2 CATSSGTLAGGGGTDTQYF TGTGCCACCAGCAGTGGGACACTAGCGGGAGGAGGTGGCACAGATACGCAGTATTTT
TRBJ2-1 . TRBV4-2 TRBD2 CASSQDGTSGMFEQFF TGTGCCAGCAGCCAAGATGGCACTAGCGGGATGTTTGAGCAGTTCTTC
TRBJ2-3 . TRBV18 . CASSPVLEKDTQYF TGTGCCAGCTCACCGGTTCTAGAAAAAGATACGCAGTATTTT